This paragraph reports one T cell receptor beta chain. Each CDR3 protein gets one entry after TCRdb re-called the 5' RACE reads with MiXCR. The table lists 150,000 to 200,000 distinct CDR3 sequences, around 20% of them singletons. This entry comes from a study of CD8 T cells in ankylosing spondylitis. The CDR3 runs 16 residues. The V and J ends lost 2 bases and 4 bases respectively, with 16 bases between them. Germline CDR1 SNHLY, CDR2 FYNNEI. The TCR sequence derives from a male donor with ankylosing spondylitis or in good health (not recorded which). The genes are TRBV2 and TRBJ2-3; perhaps TRBD1 as D (7 bases). The material sequenced was blood, either unsorted or a sorted T cell fraction (not recorded which). CDR3 sequence: CASSESAGGLSDTQYF. Written as DNA, the CDR3 is TGTGCCAGCAGTGAATCGGCAGGGGGGCTCTCAGATACGCAGTATTTT.